This TCR beta chain stems from a study of neurological immune-mediated disorders. TCRdb ran MiXCR on the 5' RACE reads and lists one entry per CDR3 protein. In the table there are approximately 59,000 distinct CDR3 sequences, around 5% of which are singletons. This clonotype was seen repeatedly, ten times or more. The sample taken for sequencing was PBMCs. The clonotype comes from a human donor with multiple sclerosis. The donor label of this sample is uncertain.

The CDR3 loop reads CASSLQTGKGYTF. CDR3 DNA: TGTGCCAGCTCACTTCAGACAGGGAAAGGCTACACCTTC. The chain couples TRBV18 to TRBJ1-2; 7 nucleotides line up with TRBD1. Germline CDR1 reads KGHSH; CDR2 reads LQKENI. The CDR3 has 13 residues. The V gene end was trimmed by 4 bases and the J gene end by 8 bases; junction bases not matched to a gene: 7.